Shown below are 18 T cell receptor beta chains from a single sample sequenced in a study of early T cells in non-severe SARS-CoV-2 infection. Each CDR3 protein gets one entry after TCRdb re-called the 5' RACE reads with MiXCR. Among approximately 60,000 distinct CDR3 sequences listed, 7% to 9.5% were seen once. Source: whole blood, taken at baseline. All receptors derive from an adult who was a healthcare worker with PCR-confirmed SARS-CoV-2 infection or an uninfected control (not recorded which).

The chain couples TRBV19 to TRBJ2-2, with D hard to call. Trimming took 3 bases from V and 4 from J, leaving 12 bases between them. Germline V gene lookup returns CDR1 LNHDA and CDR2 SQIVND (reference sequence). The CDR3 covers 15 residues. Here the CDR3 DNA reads TGTGCCAGTAGTATCCCCCGGGCTCGCACCGGGGAGCTGTTTTTT. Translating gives CASSIPRARTGELFF.

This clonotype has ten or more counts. CDR3 sequence reads: CASSRTSAQPYEQYF. The DNA for the CDR3 is TGTGCCAGCAGCCGGACTAGCGCCCAACCCTACGAGCAGTACTTC. The J gene is TRBJ2-7, the V gene TRBV7-2; 9 positions match TRBD2. This CDR3 region has 15 residues. J gave up 2 bases and V 5 bases, and 7 bases lay outside the gene matches. CDR1 is SGHTA, CDR2 FQGNSA, per germline.

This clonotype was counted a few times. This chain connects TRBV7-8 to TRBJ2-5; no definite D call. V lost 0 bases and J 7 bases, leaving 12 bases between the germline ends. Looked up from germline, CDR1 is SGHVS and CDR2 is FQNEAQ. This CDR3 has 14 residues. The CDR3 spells CASSLAFPGGTQYF. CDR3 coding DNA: TGTGCCAGCAGCTTAGCGTTCCCTGGCGGGACCCAGTACTTC.

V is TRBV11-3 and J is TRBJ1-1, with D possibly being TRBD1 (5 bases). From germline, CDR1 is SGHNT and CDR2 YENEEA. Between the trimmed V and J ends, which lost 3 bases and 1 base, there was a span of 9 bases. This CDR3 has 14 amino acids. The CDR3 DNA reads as TGTGCCAGCAGCTTGGGACGCGAGAACACTGAAGCTTTCTTT. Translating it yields CASSLGRENTEAFF.

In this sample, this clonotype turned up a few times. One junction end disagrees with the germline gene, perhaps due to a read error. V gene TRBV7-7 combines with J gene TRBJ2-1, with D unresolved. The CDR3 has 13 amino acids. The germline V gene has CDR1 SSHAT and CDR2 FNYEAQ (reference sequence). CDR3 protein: CASSLTLRAPPFF. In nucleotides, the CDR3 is TGTGCTAGCAGCTTAACCTTAAGGGCCCCTCCGTTCTTC.

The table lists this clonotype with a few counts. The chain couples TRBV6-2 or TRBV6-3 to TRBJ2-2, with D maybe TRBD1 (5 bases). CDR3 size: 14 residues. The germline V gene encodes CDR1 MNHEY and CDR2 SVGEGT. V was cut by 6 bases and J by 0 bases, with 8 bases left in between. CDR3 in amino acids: CASSQGANTGELFF. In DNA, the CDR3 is TGTGCCAGCAGCCAGGGTGCGAACACCGGGGAGCTGTTTTTT.

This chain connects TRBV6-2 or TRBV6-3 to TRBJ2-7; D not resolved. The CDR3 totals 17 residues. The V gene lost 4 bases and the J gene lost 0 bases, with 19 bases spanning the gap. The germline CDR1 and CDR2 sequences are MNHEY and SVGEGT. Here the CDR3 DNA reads TGTGCCAGCAGTTTCCGACTCTCGTCTGCTTTCTCCTACGAGCAGTACTTC. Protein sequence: CASSFRLSSAFSYEQYF.

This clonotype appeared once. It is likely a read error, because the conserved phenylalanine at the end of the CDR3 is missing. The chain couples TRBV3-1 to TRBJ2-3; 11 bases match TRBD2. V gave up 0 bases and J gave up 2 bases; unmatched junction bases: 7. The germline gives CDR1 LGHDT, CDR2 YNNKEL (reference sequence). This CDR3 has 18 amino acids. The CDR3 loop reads CASSQDLGTSGNTDTQYS. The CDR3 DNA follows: TGTGCCAGCAGCCAAGATCTAGGGACTAGCGGAAACACAGATACGCAGTATTCT.

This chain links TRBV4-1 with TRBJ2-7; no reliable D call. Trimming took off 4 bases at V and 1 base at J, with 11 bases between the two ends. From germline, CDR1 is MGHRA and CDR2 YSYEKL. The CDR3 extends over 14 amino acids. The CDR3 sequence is CASSRTPSSYEQYF. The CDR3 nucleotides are TGCGCCAGCAGCCGAACGCCGAGTTCCTACGAGCAGTACTTC.

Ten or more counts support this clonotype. The CDR3 DNA sequence: TGTGCCAGCAGCTTGGAAGGGGGTGGAAACACCATATATTTT. This gives the protein CASSLEGGGNTIYF. The chain joins TRBV5-4 to TRBJ1-3; TRBD1 might be the D (6 bases). CDR1 is SGHNT, CDR2 YYREEE, per germline (reference sequence). V was cut by 0 bases and J by 3 bases, with 7 bases left in between. The CDR3 is made up of 14 amino acids.

The chain's CDR3 is CASSNAPGGTQYF. CDR3 in DNA: TGTGCCAGCAGTAACGCCCCTGGGGGAACGCAGTATTTT. This rearrangement joins TRBV6-5 to TRBJ2-3; D possibly matches TRBD1 or TRBD2 (5 bases each). This CDR3 is built from 13 residues. The germline gives CDR1 MNHEY, CDR2 SVGAGI. Trimming removed 5 bases at V and 9 bases at J, with 15 bases between.

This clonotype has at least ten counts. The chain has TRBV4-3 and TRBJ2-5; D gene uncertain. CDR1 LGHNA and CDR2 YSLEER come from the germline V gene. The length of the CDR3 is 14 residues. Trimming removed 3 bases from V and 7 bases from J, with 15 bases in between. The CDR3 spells CASSQEMGMGTQYF. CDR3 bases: TGCGCCAGCAGCCAGGAGATGGGGATGGGGACCCAGTACTTC.

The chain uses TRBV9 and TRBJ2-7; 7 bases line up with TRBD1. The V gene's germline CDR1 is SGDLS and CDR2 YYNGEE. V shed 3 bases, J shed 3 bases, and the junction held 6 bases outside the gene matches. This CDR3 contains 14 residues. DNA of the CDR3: TGTGCCAGCAGCGAGGGGGACAGCAACTACGAGCAGTACTTC. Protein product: CASSEGDSNYEQYF. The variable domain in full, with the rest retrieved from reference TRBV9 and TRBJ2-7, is DSGVTQTPKHLITATGQRVTLRCSPRSGDLSVYWYQQSLDQGLQFLIQYYNGEERAKGNILERFSAQQFPDLHSELNLSSLELGDSALYFCASSEGDSNYEQYFGPGTRLTVT.

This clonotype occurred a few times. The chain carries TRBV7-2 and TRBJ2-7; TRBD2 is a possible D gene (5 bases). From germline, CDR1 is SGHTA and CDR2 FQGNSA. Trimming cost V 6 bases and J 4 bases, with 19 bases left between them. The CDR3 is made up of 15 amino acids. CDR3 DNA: TGTGCCAGCAGTGCGGGCCGGTTCGACACTTACGAGCAGTACTTC. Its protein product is CASSAGRFDTYEQYF.

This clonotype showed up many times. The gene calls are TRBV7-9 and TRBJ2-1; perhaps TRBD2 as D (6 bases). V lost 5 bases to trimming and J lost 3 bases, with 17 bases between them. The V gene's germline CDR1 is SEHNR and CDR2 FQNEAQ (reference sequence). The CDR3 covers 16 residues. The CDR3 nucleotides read TGTGCCAGCAGCGGGCCCTTTGGCGGGAACTACAATGAGCAGTTCTTC. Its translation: CASSGPFGGNYNEQFF.

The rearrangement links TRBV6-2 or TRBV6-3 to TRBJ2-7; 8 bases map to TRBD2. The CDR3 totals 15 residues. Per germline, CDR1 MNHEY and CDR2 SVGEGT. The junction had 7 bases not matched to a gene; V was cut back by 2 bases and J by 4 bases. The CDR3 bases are TGTGCCAGCAGTTACCTTGGCGGGAGGCTGTACGAGCAGTACTTC. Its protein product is CASSYLGGRLYEQYF.

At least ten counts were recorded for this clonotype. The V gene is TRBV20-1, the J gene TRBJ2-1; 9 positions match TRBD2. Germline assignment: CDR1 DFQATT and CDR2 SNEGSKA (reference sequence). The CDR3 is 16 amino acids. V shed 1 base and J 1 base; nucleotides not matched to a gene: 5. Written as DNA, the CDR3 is TGCAGTGCTAGAGTGGGTAGCGGGAGATCCTACAATGAGCAGTTCTTC. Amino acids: CSARVGSGRSYNEQFF.

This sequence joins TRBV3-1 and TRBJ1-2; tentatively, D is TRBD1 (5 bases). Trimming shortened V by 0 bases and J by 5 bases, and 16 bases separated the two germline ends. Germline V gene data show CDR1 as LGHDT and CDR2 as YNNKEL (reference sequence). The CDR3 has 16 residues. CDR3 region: CASSQEGLGGLYGYTF. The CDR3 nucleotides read TGTGCCAGCAGCCAAGAAGGTCTCGGGGGACTTTATGGCTACACCTTC.